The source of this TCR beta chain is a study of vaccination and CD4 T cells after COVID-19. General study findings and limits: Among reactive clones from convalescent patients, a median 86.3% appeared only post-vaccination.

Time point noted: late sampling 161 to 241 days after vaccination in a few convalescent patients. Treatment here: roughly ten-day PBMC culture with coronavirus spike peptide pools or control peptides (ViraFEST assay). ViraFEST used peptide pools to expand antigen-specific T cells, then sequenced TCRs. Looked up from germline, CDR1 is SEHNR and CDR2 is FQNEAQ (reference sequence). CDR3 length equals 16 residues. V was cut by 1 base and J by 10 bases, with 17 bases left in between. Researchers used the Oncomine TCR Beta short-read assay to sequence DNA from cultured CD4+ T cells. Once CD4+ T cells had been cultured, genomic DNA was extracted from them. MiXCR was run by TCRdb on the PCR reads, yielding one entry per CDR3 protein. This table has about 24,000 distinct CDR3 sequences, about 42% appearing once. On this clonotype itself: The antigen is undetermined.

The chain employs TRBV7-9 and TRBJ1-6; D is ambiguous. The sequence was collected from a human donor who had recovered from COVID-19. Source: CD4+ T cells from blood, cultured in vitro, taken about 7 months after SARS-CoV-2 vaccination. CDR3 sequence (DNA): TGTGCCAGCAGCTTAGGAGGTCCCCTAAACACATCACCCCTCCACTTT. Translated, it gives CASSLGGPLNTSPLHF.